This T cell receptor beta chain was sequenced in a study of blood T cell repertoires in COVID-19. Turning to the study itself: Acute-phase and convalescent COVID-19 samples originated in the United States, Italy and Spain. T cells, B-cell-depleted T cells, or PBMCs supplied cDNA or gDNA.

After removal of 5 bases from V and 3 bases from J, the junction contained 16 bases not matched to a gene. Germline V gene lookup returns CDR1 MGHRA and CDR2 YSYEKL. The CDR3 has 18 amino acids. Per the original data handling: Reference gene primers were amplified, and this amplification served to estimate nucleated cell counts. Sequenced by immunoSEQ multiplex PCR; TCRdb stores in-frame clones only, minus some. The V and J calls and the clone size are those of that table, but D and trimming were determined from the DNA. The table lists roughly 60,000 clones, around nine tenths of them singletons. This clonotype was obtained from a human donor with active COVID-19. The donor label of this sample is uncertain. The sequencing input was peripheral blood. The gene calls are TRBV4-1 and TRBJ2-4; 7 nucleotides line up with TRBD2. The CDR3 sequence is CASSSTPGEAGVKNIQYF. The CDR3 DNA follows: TGCGCCAGCAGCTCTACCCCGGGGGAGGCGGGAGTCAAAAACATTCAGTACTTC.